This TCR beta chain emerged from a study of shared clonotypes between healthy human individuals. Study-wide points: Larger richness was generally estimated for naive than memory subsets. For naive CD4 cells, 4% to 5% of clonotypes were shared across a few donors.

Regarding this clone: Its antigen is currently unknown.

Each subset's genomic DNA was shared equally among a number of immunoSEQ plates. Repertoires were generated with immunoSEQ multiplex PCR, while TCRdb's copy carries only in-frame clones and drops some. The data hold 2.3 million or so clones, with over 85% observed a single time. Donors comprised only Caucasian adults living in Nashville, Tennessee. Between the trimmed V and J ends, which lost 3 bases and 1 base, there was a span of 8 bases. The CDR3 contains 14 residues. Germline CDR1 reads SGHRS; CDR2 reads YFSETQ. The rearrangement links TRBV5-1 to TRBJ2-1; possibly TRBD2 for D (5 bases). This sequence was found in a man aged 18 to 29 in good health. Some clones in this sample may be carry-over from other donors' samples. Source material: naive CD4+ T cells from PBMCs. Subset: CD45RA+ positively selected. The CDR3 sequence: CASSSGISYNEQFF. The CDR3 DNA is TGCGCCAGCAGCTCCGGGATATCCTACAATGAGCAGTTCTTC.